This T cell receptor (beta chain) was profiled in a study of shared clonotypes between healthy human individuals (dated by TCRdb to 2018 to 2020). Regarding the research as a whole: A few men and a couple of women, aged 18 to 49 years, made up the cohort. To estimate repertoire size and how much clonotype sharing occurs between individuals, the study deeply sequenced the blood TCR repertoires of about 5 healthy adults. Libraries were prepared and TCR repertoires were sequenced by different laboratories using diverse techniques, in order to increase sequencing depth and limit assay-specific biases. For each donor, CD4 naive and CD4 memory were each given three plates, CD8 naive was given two plates, and CD8 memory was given one plate. Between about 0.94 and 8.9 billion PBMCs per donor were obtained by leukapheresis. Results and caveats for the whole study, not just this receptor: Incomplete sequencing was indicated by rarefaction of sorted-subset datasets, despite the large sequencing depth. Clonotypes shared by all four sorted-subset donors showed higher generation probabilities than non-shared clonotypes. The small number of donors limited the genetic and exposure-history diversity represented. Larger estimated clonotype richness was generally found for naive subsets than for memory subsets. Pairwise subsampling led to the expectation that sequencing depth would affect the degree of clonotype sharing among donors. Across four donors, 4.5% to 6.5% of naive CD4, approximately 4% of naive CD8, 2% to 2.5% of memory CD4, and about 0.44% of memory CD8 clonotypes were shared. Sampling was limited to blood, and TCR repertoires in tissue likely differ from TCR repertoires in blood.

The donors were healthy, HIV-negative adults who had no recently reported acute infections or vaccinations. Every donor was a Caucasian adult residing in Nashville, Tennessee, USA. CD4+ T cells were enriched through magnetic negative selection, after which naive cells were positively selected on CD45RA and the remaining negative fraction served as the memory subset. After blood collection by leukapheresis, PBMCs were isolated using Ficoll-Histopaque density gradient centrifugation and then cryopreserved in the vapor phase of liquid nitrogen. Purity and quantity of every magnetically sorted T cell population were checked by analytical flow cytometry. Genomic DNA was isolated from each sorted fraction and quantified by UV absorbance on a Nanodrop 2000c. Using the deep immunoSEQ assay, TCR CDR3 regions were amplified from genomic DNA by multiplex PCR. For each cell subset, the extracted genomic DNA was distributed evenly across all wells of several immunoSEQ 96-well plates, and each plate served as one replicate. For sorted subsets, 150 to 250 ng of genomic DNA, equivalent to 30,000 or so T cell genomes, went into each replicate PCR. The purified libraries were quantified using a Qubit 3.0 fluorometer, sized with a Bioanalyzer 2100, and then quantified again using the KAPA Library Quantification kit. Every immunoSEQ 96-well plate was sequenced on a dedicated single-read 150-cycle Illumina NextSeq 550 flow cell. Per the source publication's procedure: Because the immunoSEQ output included only junctional sequences and no quality scores, the filtering could not be the same as the filtering used for full-length reads. To assign V/J genes and CDR3, sequences were annotated using PyIR, a Python wrapper for IgBLAST v1.9, with IMGT germline references. Reads were filtered out if the reads had weak V/J assignments (E-value above 1e-6), no CDR3, stop codons, out-of-frame junctions, or ambiguous translated residues. V3J clonotypes were defined as sequences sharing the same inferred V gene, J gene, and CDR3 amino acid sequence. Percentage overlap between repertoires was computed as shared unique clonotypes divided by the size of the smaller repertoire. Three approaches were used to assess repertoire richness: RTK rarefaction, the Chao1 estimator, and Recon v2.1 estimates of unobserved clonotypes. Generation probabilities were computed with OLGA for all TCRbeta clonotypes obtained by the gDNA method from four donors. TCRdb stores this immuneACCESS table with in-frame sequences only. Part of the clones is absent; in the studies checked, under half of the shortfall reflects unresolved V genes, and no reason is known for the rest. The DNA was the basis for D and trimming; V, J and clone size are from that table. The sample table shows millions of clones, and 90% to 95% are seen once. More than 0.1% of the sample rests with the top ten.

Concerning this clone: Its cognate antigen has yet to be identified. No quality values exist for individual bases; no much larger clone is one base distant.

Measured from the cysteine to the phenylalanine, the CDR3 is 14 residues long. The kept DNA is CDR3 alone, 42 bases in frame from the first base. V is shortened by 6 bases, J by 3 bases, and the region joining them spans 11 bases. Reading the germline V gene (reference sequence) gives CDR1 WNHNN and CDR2 SYGVQD. The receptor was derived from a man younger than 35 in good health. The sequencing sample was made of naive CD4+ T cells sorted from blood. This specimen's cell subset or site label, interpreted: CD45RA+ positively selected. The sequence joins TRBV10-1 to TRBJ2-2; no D gene is confidently identified. The nucleotide sequence reads TGCGCCAGCAGGGCGACGACGGACACCGGGGAGCTGTTTTTT. Its translation is CASRATTDTGELFF.